The rows below give T cell receptor beta chains drawn from one sample of a study of shared clonotypes between healthy human individuals. TCRdb's copy holds only in-frame clones and misses some; the assay was immunoSEQ multiplex PCR. The repertoire includes roughly 500,000 clones, around 74% of them detected once, and over 10% sits in the top ten. The specimen sequenced was PBMCs. The receptors originated from a woman between 40 and 55 years old in good health. Some clones in this sample may be carry-over from other donors' samples. CDR3s include the opening cysteine and the closing phenylalanine or tryptophan. A D gene is named only where the DNA matches it firmly. The size of a clone is reported for some rows only, either as once, few or many, or as a class for expanded clones.

j_call cdr3_length d_call v_call clone_size cdr3_nt cdr3_aa
TRBJ2-1 15 NA TRBV4-3 once TGCGCCAGCAGCCAAGAAAGGAGCCCCTACAATGAGCAGTTCTTC CASSQERSPYNEQFF
TRBJ1-2 12 NA TRBV2 NA TGTGCCAGCTGCGTCGCAGCTTATGGCTACACCTTC CASCVAAYGYTF
TRBJ2-1 13 TRBD1 TRBV7-9 NA TGTGCCAGCAGCCATAACAGGGGCAATGAGCAGTTCTTC CASSHNRGNEQFF
TRBJ2-7 15 TRBD1 TRBV28 NA TGTGCCAGCAGCAAGCCGGGGACAGGCATTTACGAGCAGTACTTC CASSKPGTGIYEQYF
TRBJ2-3 14 TRBD2 TRBV2 NA TGTGCCAGCAGTCAACTAGCGGGAGCGGATACGCAGTATTTT CASSQLAGADTQYF
TRBJ1-5 14 NA TRBV27 NA TGTGCCAGCAGTTTTAATAGGGTGGTTGGGACCCAGCATTTT CASSFNRVVGTQHF
TRBJ2-1 15 TRBD2 TRBV2 NA TGTGCCAGCAGCGTAACTAGCGGCACATACAATGAGCAGTTCTTC CASSVTSGTYNEQFF
TRBJ2-2 14 NA TRBV7-8 NA TGTGCCAGCAGCTTCGGAACCGACACCGGGGAGCTGTTTTTT CASSFGTDTGELFF
TRBJ1-2 15 NA TRBV5-4 NA TGTGCCAGCAGCTTGGGCGAGACAGGAATCTATGGCTACACCTTC CASSLGETGIYGYTF
TRBJ1-5 13 TRBD1 TRBV29-1 NA TGCAGCGTTCGCACAGGGGTAAATCAGCCCCAGCATTTT CSVRTGVNQPQHF
TRBJ2-5 15 NA TRBV4-2 NA TGTGCCAGCAGCCCCACCAGCGGTGGACAAGAGACCCAGTACTTC CASSPTSGGQETQYF